Judged by abundance, the clone carrying this T cell receptor (beta chain) is medium-sized. The V and J ends lost 3 bases and 8 bases, in that order; junction bases with no gene match: 4. The CDR3 has 13 residues. Germline CDR1 reads LNHDA; CDR2 reads SQIVND (reference sequence). TCRdb keeps only in-frame clones here, not all; method: immunoSEQ multiplex PCR. Of 15,000 to 20,000 clones in the sample, over 75% were seen once. The sample originates from a study of T cell changes during pregnancy in multiple sclerosis. The V and J genes are TRBV19 and TRBJ2-1, with TRBD1 matching over 7 bases. The clonotype originates from a female donor with multiple sclerosis, enrolled in a pregnancy study. Sequenced here: CD8+ T cells from peripheral blood mononuclear cells, sampled after pregnancy. For the CDR3, the DNA is TGTGCCAGTAGTATGACAGGGCTGGATGAGCAGTTCTTC. Translating gives CASSMTGLDEQFF.